Listed here are 21 T cell receptor beta chains from one sample, sequenced in a study of blood T cell repertoires in COVID-19. Repertoires were generated with immunoSEQ multiplex PCR, while TCRdb's copy carries only in-frame clones and drops some. The profile shows about 140,000 clones, 84% of them singletons. Sequencing was done on a sample of peripheral blood. Receptors originate from a woman older than 75 in a cohort sampled during active or convalescent COVID-19.

The chain employs TRBV6-5 and TRBJ1-5, with D possibly TRBD1 on 6 matching bases. Germline V lookup: CDR1 MNHEY, CDR2 SVGAGI. Trimming removed 6 bases from V and 7 bases from J, with 16 bases in between. This CDR3 contains 14 residues. The CDR3 DNA follows: TGTGCCAGCAGCCCCACAGGGAGGGACCAGCCCCAGCATTTT. Amino acids: CASSPTGRDQPQHF.

The chain couples TRBV19 to TRBJ2-3, with D possibly being TRBD1 (6 bases). V was pared by 2 bases and J by 3 bases, with 9 bases between. Germline-derived CDR1 and CDR2 are LNHDA and SQIVND (reference sequence). The CDR3 contains 14 residues. The CDR3 loop is CASSIKGHTDTQYF. CDR3 DNA: TGTGCCAGTAGTATAAAGGGACATACAGATACGCAGTATTTT.

This chain connects TRBV28 to TRBJ2-7; 9 bases align to TRBD1. This CDR3 is built from 13 residues. CDR1 and CDR2 from the germline V gene are MDHEN and SYDVKM. V lost 10 bases to trimming and J lost 3 bases; unmatched junction nucleotides: 7. The CDR3 DNA is TGTGCCACCCTGACAGGGGGAAACTACGAGCAGTACGTC. It yields the protein CATLTGGNYEQYV.

This clone was seen a handful of times. This sequence joins TRBV30 and TRBJ1-2; 9 bases agree with TRBD1. The CDR3 runs 12 residues. V was pared by 5 bases and J by 7 bases, with 5 bases of the junction left unmatched. Germline-derived CDR1 and CDR2 are GTSNPN and SVGIG (reference sequence). In nucleotides, the CDR3 is TGTGCCTGGTTGACAGGGGGGTCTGGCTACACCTTC. Amino acid sequence: CAWLTGGSGYTF.

The J gene is TRBJ2-7, the V gene TRBV5-1, with 7 bases that match TRBD1. Germline lookup yields CDR1 SGHRS and CDR2 YFSETQ. CDR3 length: 14 residues. With 4 bases clipped from V and 5 bases from J, the junction kept 9 bases outside the gene matches. The CDR3 DNA sequence: TGCGCCAGCAGCCAGGACAGGTTTGGGCACGAGCAGTACTTC. The encoded protein is CASSQDRFGHEQYF.

This clone was recorded once. The CDR3 sequence: CATSLATNEKLFF. CDR3 bases: TGTGCCACCAGTTTAGCCACCAATGAAAAACTGTTTTTT. The chain employs TRBV15 and TRBJ1-4; no clear D gene. CDR1 is LNHNV, CDR2 YYDKDF, per germline (reference sequence). The CDR3 length is 13 residues. With 6 bases removed from V and 5 bases from J, the gap between germline ends came to 10 bases.

The chain has TRBV5-1 and TRBJ2-3; no clear D. V was cut by 7 bases and J by 0 bases, with 15 bases left in between. The germline V gene has CDR1 SGHRS and CDR2 YFSETQ. The CDR3 spans 15 residues. This CDR3 reads CASATAPVSTDTQYF. CDR3 DNA sequence: TGCGCCAGCGCCACAGCTCCTGTTAGCACAGATACGCAGTATTTT.

Note on this clone: The sample carries other DNA sequences with the same CDR3. The V and J genes are TRBV2 and TRBJ1-6, with D possibly matching TRBD1 (6 bases). The CDR3 is 15 residues long. CDR1 and CDR2 from the germline V gene are SNHLY and FYNNEI. Trimming took off 1 base at V and 10 bases at J, with 14 bases between the two ends. CDR3 protein: CASSEEQGRRSPLHF. CDR3 in DNA: TGTGCCAGCAGTGAAGAACAGGGAAGACGATCACCCCTCCACTTT.

The count of this clone is one. This CDR3 is CASSMRPGGSQYF. The CDR3 bases are TGTGCCAGTAGTATGAGGCCCGGGGGGTCCCAGTACTTC. This sequence joins TRBV19 and TRBJ2-5; TRBD2 matches 7 bases. Trimming took 3 bases from V and 9 from J; bases not matched to a gene: 7. The germline V gene encodes CDR1 LNHDA and CDR2 SQIVND (reference sequence). This CDR3 contains 13 residues. Filled out from reference TRBV19 and TRBJ2-5, the complete variable domain reads DGGITQSPKYLFRKEGQNVTLSCEQNLNHDAMYWYRQDPGQGLRLIYYSQIVNDFQKGDIAEGYSVSREKKESFPLTVTSAQKNPTAFYLCASSMRPGGSQYFGPGTRLLVL.

J is TRBJ2-1 and V is TRBV7-2, with 8 positions matching TRBD1. The junction had 2 bases not matched to a gene; V was cut back by 3 bases and J by 1 base. Germline loops: CDR1 SGHTA, CDR2 FQGNSA. CDR3 length: 15 residues. This chain's CDR3 is CASSFRTGSYNEQFF. For the CDR3, the DNA is TGTGCCAGCAGCTTTAGGACAGGGTCCTACAATGAGCAGTTCTTC.

This rearrangement joins TRBV4-1 to TRBJ1-1; possible D gene TRBD1, 5 bases. V was cut by 2 bases and J by 11 bases, with 18 bases left in between. Germline CDR1 is MGHRA and CDR2 is YSYEKL. The CDR3 totals 14 residues. CDR3 sequence reads: CASSQSQGSSVAFF. In DNA, the CDR3 is TGCGCCAGCAGCCAAAGCCAGGGCTCTAGTGTGGCTTTCTTT.

The chain uses TRBV3-1 (or the pseudogene TRBV3-2) and TRBJ2-5, with 11 bases identical to TRBD2. The CDR3 totals 16 residues. Germline values: CDR1 LGHDT, CDR2 YNNKEL (reference sequence). Losses at the gene ends were 5 bases for V and 6 bases for J; bases not matched to a gene: 11. CDR3 region: CASSFDSGGAGKTQYF. The CDR3 DNA reads as TGTGCCAGCAGCTTCGATAGCGGGGGGGCCGGAAAGACCCAGTACTTC.

The V call is TRBV5-4, the J call TRBJ1-6, with a possible D match to TRBD1 (6 bases). The CDR3 contains 14 residues. The V gene's germline CDR1 is SGHNT and CDR2 YYREEE (reference sequence). Trimming stripped 0 bases from V and 9 bases from J, with 10 bases between. CDR3 region: CASSLDRVISPLHF. Written as DNA, the CDR3 is TGTGCCAGCAGCTTGGACAGGGTAATTTCACCCCTCCACTTT.

The genes are TRBV7-9 and TRBJ1-4; 8 nucleotides line up with TRBD1. The V gene end was trimmed by 1 base and the J gene end by 0 bases; junction bases not matched to a gene: 4. Germline lookup yields CDR1 SEHNR and CDR2 FQNEAQ (reference sequence). This CDR3 is built from 17 residues. CDR3 DNA sequence: TGTGCCAGCAGCTTAGGGACAGGGACGACAACTAATGAAAAACTGTTTTTT. This encodes CASSLGTGTTTNEKLFF.

The J gene is TRBJ1-5, the V gene TRBV19; 8 bases line up with TRBD1. V shed 7 bases and J 4 bases; nucleotides not matched to a gene: 6. This CDR3 region has 14 residues. Per germline, CDR1 LNHDA and CDR2 SQIVND (reference sequence). CDR3 protein: CASTHRGGNQPQHF. CDR3 sequence (DNA): TGTGCCAGTACCCACAGGGGGGGAAATCAGCCCCAGCATTTT. Filled out from reference TRBV19 and TRBJ1-5, the complete variable domain reads DGGITQSPKYLFRKEGQNVTLSCEQNLNHDAMYWYRQDPGQGLRLIYYSQIVNDFQKGDIAEGYSVSREKKESFPLTVTSAQKNPTAFYLCASTHRGGNQPQHFGDGTRLSIL.

V and J are TRBV6-5 and TRBJ1-1, with 7 positions matching TRBD1. This CDR3 has 15 amino acids. Germline values: CDR1 MNHEY, CDR2 SVGAGI. Trimming removed 7 bases from V and 5 bases from J; junction bases left unmatched: 13. CDR3 sequence: CASIGQERGQTEAFF. The CDR3, as DNA: TGTGCCAGCATAGGACAGGAAAGGGGCCAGACTGAAGCTTTCTTT.

This chain joins TRBV2 and TRBJ2-5, with no clear D. The CDR3 extends over 14 amino acids. Trimming shortened V by 10 bases and J by 3 bases, and 18 bases separated the two germline ends. Germline lookup yields CDR1 SNHLY and CDR2 FYNNEI. The CDR3 nucleotides read TGTGCCACCAGACTTCAGCTAGGAGAAGAGACCCAGTACTTC. This sequence encodes CATRLQLGEETQYF.

The V call is TRBV29-1, the J call TRBJ1-2, with D possibly being TRBD1 (6 bases). Deletions cut 3 bases from V and 6 bases from J, with 17 bases between. Looked up from germline, CDR1 is SQVTM and CDR2 is ANQGSEA. The CDR3 length is 14 residues. CDR3 coding DNA: TGCAGCGTTGACGCTAACAGGGAAGGAAATGGCTACACCTTC. Its protein is CSVDANREGNGYTF.

This clone came up a few times. The rearrangement joins TRBV7-2 to TRBJ2-5; 11 nucleotides agree with TRBD2. Germline CDR1 reads SGHTA; CDR2 reads FQGNSA. The V gene end was trimmed by 2 bases and the J gene end by 5 bases; junction bases not matched to a gene: 13. The CDR3 covers 18 residues. CDR3 sequence reads: CASSLWSSGGLMGETQYF. The CDR3 coding sequence is TGTGCCAGCAGCTTATGGTCTAGCGGGGGGCTTATGGGGGAGACCCAGTACTTC.

The CDR3 DNA reads as TGTGCCAGCAGATGGACAGCCGGCTACACCTTC. Encoded protein: CASRWTAGYTF. V usage is TRBV28 and J usage is TRBJ1-2, with TRBD1 as a possible D gene (6 bases). This CDR3 contains 11 residues. Germline-derived CDR1 and CDR2 are MDHEN and SYDVKM. V shed 6 bases and J shed 8 bases, with 10 bases lying between them.

This clone was seen a single time. This rearrangement joins TRBV3-1 (or the pseudogene TRBV3-2) to TRBJ2-7; the D is unclear. Germline assignment: CDR1 LGHDT and CDR2 YNNKEL (reference sequence). The CDR3 is made up of 14 amino acids. The germline V and J ends were trimmed by 1 base and 3 bases, with 10 bases remaining between them. The CDR3 here is CASSQGQLRYEQYF. The CDR3 DNA follows: TGTGCCAGCAGCCAAGGACAACTGCGCTACGAGCAGTACTTC.